This section outlines one T cell receptor beta chain sequence together with its context. Authors' data handling: Estimates of nucleated cell counts were drawn from the amplification of reference gene primers. Using immunoSEQ multiplex PCR, the repertoire was profiled, and TCRdb retains in-frame clones only, with some absent. D and trimming come from the DNA, and the V and J calls and clone size come from that table. In the table there are around 200,000 clones, around 88% of which are singletons. This sample is part of a study of blood T cell repertoires in COVID-19. About the study: Whether acute or convalescent, the COVID-19 samples came from the United States, Italy and Spain.

Clinical histories supplied by participants themselves formed the basis of cohort assignment. The germline V and J ends were trimmed by 2 bases and 3 bases, with 19 bases remaining between them. Germline V gives CDR1 MDHEN, CDR2 SYDVKM. The CDR3 is 17 residues long. The origin of this receptor is a man in his forties with acute COVID-19. The sequencing input was PBMCs or T cells enriched from blood (not recorded which). This chain joins TRBV28 and TRBJ1-2; possible D gene TRBD1, 6 bases. This chain's CDR3 is CASSLGGPQIGDYGYTF. The CDR3 bases are TGTGCCAGCAGTTTAGGGGGCCCACAGATCGGGGACTATGGCTACACCTTC.